These 17 T cell receptor beta chains originate from one sample sequenced in a study of T cell responses to AZD1222 COVID-19 vaccine. The data were produced by immunoSEQ multiplex PCR, yet TCRdb's version contains in-frame clones alone and is incomplete. Altogether 150,000 to 200,000 clones are present, approximately 94% being singletons, with the ten largest covering around 3.6%. The material sequenced was peripheral blood, taken 28 days after the second dose of the MenACWY control vaccine. These receptors all stem from an adult who received the MenACWY meningococcal vaccine as a control.

V is TRBV9 and J is TRBJ1-1; D is ambiguous. The CDR3 is 13 residues long. V was shortened by 3 bases and J by 1 base, with 7 bases between the two germline ends. Germline values: CDR1 SGDLS, CDR2 YYNGEE. This CDR3 reads CASSATRNTEAFF. In DNA form, the CDR3 reads TGTGCCAGCAGCGCCACAAGGAACACTGAAGCTTTCTTT.

The V and J genes are TRBV30 and TRBJ2-2, with D uncertain. CDR3 length: 11 residues. V lost 3 bases and J 7 bases, leaving 6 bases between the germline ends. The V gene's germline CDR1 is GTSNPN and CDR2 SVGIG (reference sequence). The CDR3 spells CAWRGNGELFF. CDR3 bases: TGTGCCTGGAGAGGGAACGGGGAGCTGTTTTTT.

This chain links TRBV19 with TRBJ1-1, with D possibly matching TRBD1 (6 bases). Looked up from germline, CDR1 is LNHDA and CDR2 is SQIVND (reference sequence). This CDR3 has 15 amino acids. V dropped 3 bases and J dropped 5 bases, with 16 bases sitting between them. CDR3 DNA: TGTGCCAGTAGTATCCCGCAGGGGAGTTTTACTGAAGCTTTCTTT. It codes for CASSIPQGSFTEAFF.

Details on this clone: An end of the junction differs from the germline gene, which may be a read error. This rearrangement joins TRBV3-1 (or the pseudogene TRBV3-2) to TRBJ2-7; D is possibly TRBD1 or TRBD2 (6 bases each). This CDR3 is built from 15 residues. Germline CDR1 LGHDT, CDR2 YNNKEL (reference sequence). The DNA for the CDR3 is TGTGCCAGCAGTCAAGGGCCTCGAAGGGGGGACGAGCAGTACTTC. It codes for CASSQGPRRGDEQYF.

This chain uses TRBV30 with TRBJ1-6; D ambiguous. CDR1 is GTSNPN, CDR2 SVGIG, per germline (reference sequence). V was cut by 2 bases and J by 1 base, with 12 bases left in between. The CDR3 has 16 residues. The CDR3 reads CAWSIVPRSYNSPLHF. In DNA form, the CDR3 reads TGTGCCTGGAGTATCGTTCCTCGGTCCTATAATTCACCCCTCCACTTT.

The rearrangement uses TRBV27 and TRBJ1-5, with a tentative D call TRBD1 (5 bases). Looked up from germline, CDR1 is MNHEY and CDR2 is SMNVEV (reference sequence). The V end lost 2 bases, the J end lost 5 bases, and 13 bases lay between the germline ends. The CDR3 has 15 amino acids. CDR3 bases: TGTGCCAGCAGTTTAAGGGTCGGGGGTGATCAGCCCCAGCATTTT. Its translation is CASSLRVGGDQPQHF.

The chain is built from TRBV6-1 and TRBJ1-2, with D unresolved. CDR1 is MNHNS and CDR2 is SASEGT in the germline V gene. V lost 3 bases and J 8 bases, leaving 16 bases between the germline ends. This CDR3 is 14 amino acids long. In DNA, the CDR3 is TGTGCCAGCAGTGAGCGGAACCCCGGCGTAGGCTACACCTTC. Amino acid sequence: CASSERNPGVGYTF.

The V gene is TRBV5-1, the J gene TRBJ2-5; possible D gene TRBD2, 6 bases. Trimming removed 2 bases from V and 5 bases from J, with 16 bases in between. This CDR3 has 15 residues. In germline, CDR1 is SGHRS, CDR2 YFSETQ. DNA of the CDR3: TGCGCCAGCAGCTTAGGTAGCGGAGACTGGGAGACCCAGTACTTC. This codes for CASSLGSGDWETQYF.

This chain joins TRBV4-1 and TRBJ2-6; no clear D gene. CDR3 length: 14 amino acids. The ends were cut back, 3 bases at V and 7 bases at J, with 10 bases in the middle. The germline gives CDR1 MGHRA, CDR2 YSYEKL. CDR3 protein: CASSQSWAANVLTF. CDR3 nucleotides: TGCGCCAGCAGCCAGAGTTGGGCAGCCAACGTCCTGACTTTC.

CDR3 sequence (DNA): TGTGCCAGCAGTTACGGTCGCCTAGCGGGATTAGAGACCCAGTACTTC. Its protein is CASSYGRLAGLETQYF. The chain has TRBV6-2 or TRBV6-3 and TRBJ2-5, with 9 bases aligning to TRBD2. V trimming: 2 bases; J trimming: 4 bases; junction bases outside the gene matches: 8. CDR3 size: 16 residues. Germline loops: CDR1 MNHEY, CDR2 SVGEGT.

The chain has TRBV27 and TRBJ2-5; 7 bases are shared with TRBD2. Germline-derived CDR1 and CDR2 are MNHEY and SMNVEV (reference sequence). The V gene end was trimmed by 2 bases and the J gene end by 1 base; junction bases not matched to a gene: 4. The CDR3 totals 15 residues. The CDR3 is CASSLTRLAQETQYF. In DNA form, the CDR3 reads TGTGCCAGCAGTTTAACAAGACTAGCCCAAGAGACCCAGTACTTC.

V gene TRBV27 combines with J gene TRBJ2-7, with 9 bases lining up with TRBD1. The CDR3 runs 18 residues. J lost 3 bases, V lost 1 base, and 13 bases had no gene match. Germline V CDR1 and CDR2: MNHEY, SMNVEV (reference sequence). CDR3 in DNA: TGTGCCAGCAGTTTATTATCCTCTTTCGGGACAGGGATCTACGAGCAGTACTTC. It is translated as CASSLLSSFGTGIYEQYF.

The V gene is TRBV12-3 or TRBV12-4, the J gene TRBJ2-5, with 7 nucleotides matching TRBD2. With V trimmed by 7 bases and J by 2 bases, 1 base remained unmatched. The CDR3 totals 12 residues. This CDR3 is CASTSGQETQYF. The CDR3 DNA sequence: TGTGCCAGCACTAGCGGACAAGAGACCCAGTACTTC.

This sequence joins TRBV29-1 and TRBJ2-7; 7 bases fit TRBD1. Trimming removed 3 bases from V and 6 bases from J; junction bases left unmatched: 5. CDR3 length: 12 residues. Germline CDR1 reads SQVTM; CDR2 reads ANQGSEA. CDR3 sequence reads: CSVEQQGSEQYF. CDR3 DNA sequence: TGCAGCGTTGAGCAACAGGGGTCCGAGCAGTACTTC.

Concerning this clone: The same CDR3 is also encoded by other DNA sequences in this sample. This chain joins TRBV12-3 or TRBV12-4 and TRBJ1-2, with D tentatively TRBD1 (6 bases). V gave up 1 base and J gave up 6 bases, with 9 bases separating them. The CDR3 length is 13 residues. The CDR3 loop reads CASSLVAGDGYTF. DNA of the CDR3: TGTGCCAGCAGTTTAGTCGCAGGGGATGGCTACACCTTC.

The rearrangement links TRBV10-3 to TRBJ1-2; TRBD1 matches 7 bases. With V trimmed by 6 bases and J by 2 bases, 12 bases remained unmatched. CDR3 length: 16 residues. From germline, CDR1 is ENHRY and CDR2 SYGVKD. CDR3 region: CAISIGPGQVNYGYTF. The CDR3 nucleotides read TGTGCCATCAGCATAGGCCCCGGACAGGTAAACTATGGCTACACCTTC.

This chain uses TRBV12-3 or TRBV12-4 with TRBJ1-2; no reliable D call. The CDR3 consists of 12 residues. The V gene lost 3 bases and the J gene lost 3 bases, with 5 bases spanning the gap. The DNA of the CDR3 is TGTGCCAGCAGTTTTTTAGACTATGGCTACACCTTC. It specifies CASSFLDYGYTF.